The 4 T cell receptor beta chains below all came from one sample that was sequenced in a study of shared clonotypes between healthy human individuals. The protocol was immunoSEQ multiplex PCR, while the TCRdb copy is restricted to in-frame clones and leaves out a portion. The sample contains roughly 1 million clones, approximately 70% of which appear only once. Sequencing was done on a sample of memory CD4+ T cells sorted from blood. Subset given: CD45RA-negative fraction. The receptors stem from a man aged 18 to 29 in good health.

This chain joins TRBV11-2 and TRBJ2-1; D might be TRBD2 (6 bases). CDR1 is SGHAT and CDR2 is FQNNGV in the germline V gene. The CDR3 consists of 16 residues. Deletions cut 5 bases from V and 2 bases from J, with 16 bases between. The CDR3 DNA sequence: TGTGCCAGCAGCCCGATTGCGGGGCCGGCCTACAATGAGCAGTTCTTC. Its protein is CASSPIAGPAYNEQFF.

This clone came up a few times. The chain recombines TRBV9 with TRBJ1-5; 11 nucleotides line up with TRBD1. With V trimmed by 3 bases and J by 0 bases, 8 bases remained unmatched. This CDR3 has 18 amino acids. CDR1 is SGDLS and CDR2 is YYNGEE in the germline V gene. CDR3 bases: TGTGCCAGCAGCGAGGGACAGGGGGGAATTTATAGCAATCAGCCCCAGCATTTT. Translation gives CASSEGQGGIYSNQPQHF.

The J gene is TRBJ1-2, the V gene TRBV7-9; maybe TRBD1 (5 bases). V was cut by 0 bases and J by 4 bases, with 9 bases left in between. The CDR3 spans 14 residues. Per germline, CDR1 SEHNR and CDR2 FQNEAQ (reference sequence). The CDR3 DNA follows: TGTGCCAGCAGCTTAGCGGGGGGTTCCTATGGCTACACCTTC. This codes for CASSLAGGSYGYTF.

This chain uses TRBV28 with TRBJ1-2; D may be TRBD1 (6 bases). Trimming took 5 bases from V and 4 from J, leaving 8 bases between them. The CDR3 has 12 amino acids. The germline CDR1 and CDR2 sequences are MDHEN and SYDVKM. CDR3 nucleotide sequence: TGTGCCAGCAGTGGACAGCGCTATGGCTACACCTTC. This gives the protein CASSGQRYGYTF.